This T cell receptor (beta chain) was captured in a study of beta chain features in type 1 diabetes. CDR1 is SNHLY and CDR2 is FYNNEI in the germline V gene. The CDR3 has 15 residues. Trimming removed 4 bases at V and 4 bases at J, with 17 bases between. Expressed TCRB transcripts were sequenced after all isolated RNA was converted to cDNA. Assay: immunoSEQ multiplex PCR; the TCRdb copy retains only in-frame clones and omits some. The sample lists over 150,000 clones, about 8.1% occurring once. The study's findings and limits: Type 1 diabetes patients had TCRB CDR3s that were shorter (moderately but significantly so) in all four CD4+ subsets.

Comments on this clone: Its antigen is not identified.

The V and J genes are TRBV2 and TRBJ2-7, with TRBD1 as a possible D gene (5 bases). Sequenced input: central memory CD4+ T cells from blood. This receptor was identified in a young woman with type 1 diabetes. The CDR3 sequence: CASSGGASIGYEQYF. The CDR3 DNA reads TGTGCCAGCAGTGGTGGGGCTAGTATCGGTTACGAGCAGTACTTC.